Listed below are T cell receptor beta chains from one sample, sequenced in a study of CD8 T cells in ankylosing spondylitis. TCRdb re-called the 5' RACE reads with MiXCR, one entry per CDR3 protein. The data show about 140,000 distinct CDR3 sequences, roughly 8.3% seen once. The sample comprised synovial fluid, either unsorted or a sorted T cell fraction (not recorded which). Source of these receptors: a male donor with ankylosing spondylitis. The CDR3 runs from the conserved cysteine through the conserved F or W. The D gene is left open where the match is weak. The size of a clone is reported for some rows only, either as once, few or many, or as a class for expanded clones.

clone size	CDR3 length	J gene	D gene	V gene	CDR3 DNA	CDR3 protein
many	15	TRBJ1-1	TRBD1	TRBV5-6	TGTGCCAGCAGCTTCCAGGACAGGGTAAACACTGAAGCTTTCTTT	CASSFQDRVNTEAFF
many	13	TRBJ1-1	.	TRBV15	TGTGCCACCAGCAGCCTTCAGTGGACTGAAGCTTTCTTT	CATSSLQWTEAFF
many	14	TRBJ2-3	.	TRBV6-1	TGTGCCAGCACTATAATTGGGTCCACAGATACGCAGTATTTT	CASTIIGSTDTQYF
many	16	TRBJ1-5	.	TRBV6-2/TRBV6-3	TGTGCCAGCAGTATTATCGGGAGATCTAGCAATCAGCCCCAGCATTTT	CASSIIGRSSNQPQHF
many	13	TRBJ2-4	.	TRBV6-1	TGTGCCAGCAGTGAAGTCAGGATTGACATTCAGTACTTC	CASSEVRIDIQYF
.	14	TRBJ2-5	.	TRBV7-2	TGTGCCAGCAGCCCTAGCCGGGGCGAGAGTTTCCAGTACTTC	CASSPSRGESFQYF
.	16	TRBJ2-1	TRBD2	TRBV5-1	TGCGCCAGCAGCTTAGGAGCGGGAAGCTCCTACAATGAGCAGTTCTTC	CASSLGAGSSYNEQFF
many	15	TRBJ2-7	.	TRBV6-5	TGTGCCAGCAGTTACGTCGAAGGGGTCTCCTACGAGCAGTACTTC	CASSYVEGVSYEQYF
many	11	TRBJ2-2	.	TRBV6-6	TGTGCCAGCAGGATCGCCGGGGAGCTGTTTTTT	CASRIAGELFF
many	16	TRBJ2-5	TRBD1	TRBV28	TGTGCCAGCAGACCAAAGACCGGGACAGGGAAAGAGACCCAGTACTTC	CASRPKTGTGKETQYF
many	19	TRBJ2-6	TRBD2	TRBV18	TGTGCCAGCTCATCACGACTAGCGGGTGTAGTGGGCGGGGCCAACGTCCTGACTTTC	CASSSRLAGVVGGANVLTF
many	13	TRBJ2-7	TRBD1	TRBV29-1	TGCAGCGCAAGACAGGGGAGTATCTACGAGCAGTACTTC	CSARQGSIYEQYF
many	14	TRBJ2-7	TRBD2	TRBV18	TGTGCCAGCTATGAGACTAGCCTCTCCTACGAGCAGTACTTC	CASYETSLSYEQYF
.	15	TRBJ1-4	TRBD1	TRBV5-1	TGCGCCAGCAGCTTGGGACGGACAGGGGCTGAAAAACTGTTTTTT	CASSLGRTGAEKLFF
many	14	TRBJ2-7	TRBD2	TRBV10-2	TGCGCCAGCAGGGAGACTAGCTTGAGGTACGAGCAGTACTTC	CASRETSLRYEQYF
.	14	TRBJ2-7	.	TRBV28	TGTGCCAGCACCGCCGTTGGTTCGGTGTACGAGCAGTACTTC	CASTAVGSVYEQYF
many	15	TRBJ2-1	TRBD2	TRBV20-1	TGCAGTGCTGAGCGGGAGAGCGGTTCCTACAATGAGCAGTTCTTC	CSAERESGSYNEQFF
many	15	TRBJ1-6	.	TRBV6-1	TGTGCCAGCAGTGAGTGGGGTGGCTATAATTCACCCCTCCACTTT	CASSEWGGYNSPLHF
many	13	TRBJ2-1	TRBD2	TRBV12-3/TRBV12-4	TGTGCCAGCAGTTCACTAGCGTTTAATGAGCAGTTCTTC	CASSSLAFNEQFF
few	17	TRBJ2-3	.	TRBV9	TGTGCCAGCAGCGTAATAGGCGGGACCCGTGGCACAGATACGCAGTATTTT	CASSVIGGTRGTDTQYF
many	13	TRBJ2-1	.	TRBV7-6	TGTGCCAGCAGCCCCCAATTCTACAATGAGCAGTTCTTC	CASSPQFYNEQFF
.	16	TRBJ2-1	TRBD2	TRBV20-1	TGCAGTGCTAGTGGGGTAGCGGGTAGCTCCTACAATGAGCAGTTCTTC	CSASGVAGSSYNEQFF